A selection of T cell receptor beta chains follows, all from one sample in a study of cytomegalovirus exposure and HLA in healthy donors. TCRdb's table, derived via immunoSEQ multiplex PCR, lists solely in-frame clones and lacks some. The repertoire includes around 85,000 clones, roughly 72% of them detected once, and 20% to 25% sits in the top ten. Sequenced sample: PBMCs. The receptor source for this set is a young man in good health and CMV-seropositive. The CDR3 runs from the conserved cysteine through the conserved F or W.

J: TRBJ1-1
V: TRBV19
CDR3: CASSSPFGGAFF

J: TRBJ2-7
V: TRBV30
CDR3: CAWSVRGREQYF

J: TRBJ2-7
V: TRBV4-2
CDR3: CASSQQDRRNEQYF

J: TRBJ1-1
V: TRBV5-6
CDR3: CASSFGQVRGTEAFF

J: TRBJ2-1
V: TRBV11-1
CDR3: CASSPTSGGYNEQFF

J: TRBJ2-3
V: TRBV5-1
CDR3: CASSLAGGGTDTQYF

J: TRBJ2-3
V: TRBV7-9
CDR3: CASTPEGSLEHTQYF

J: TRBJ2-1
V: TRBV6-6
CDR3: CASSYAEGVQEQFF

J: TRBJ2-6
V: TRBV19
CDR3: CASSTGQDLFNSGANVLTF

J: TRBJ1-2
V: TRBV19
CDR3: CASSEGGGSYGYTF